Sequencing of this T cell receptor (beta chain) was carried out in a study of T-cell memory formation after mild COVID-19. The CDR3 is 14 amino acids. V lost 2 bases and J 0 bases, leaving 6 bases between the germline ends. Germline lookup yields CDR1 SGHKS and CDR2 YYEKEE (reference sequence). This clonotype was detected a few times. From the 5' RACE reads, TCRdb called clonotypes with MiXCR, one entry per CDR3 protein. The sample includes fewer than 250,000 distinct CDR3 sequences, over 9.5% of them seen just once. The genes are TRBV5-5 and TRBJ1-5; D is undetermined. The source of this sequence is a man between 18 and 29 years old who had mild COVID-19 (a few samples of this study predate the infection). Cell type and time point are not known. The material sequenced was PBMCs or a T cell subset sorted from them (not recorded which). The CDR3 DNA reads as TGTGCCAGCAGCTTTCTGATTAGCAATCAGCCCCAGCATTTT. Translating gives CASSFLISNQPQHF.